The 6 T cell receptor beta chains below were found in one sample sequenced in a study of cytomegalovirus exposure and HLA in healthy donors. The PCR was carried out with 60 Vbeta primers and 13 Jbeta primers. TCRdb keeps only in-frame clones here, not all; method: immunoSEQ multiplex PCR. The data show about 180,000 clones, about 85% seen once. The sequencing input was PBMCs. Receptors were obtained from a girl between 5 and 17 years old in good health and CMV-seropositive.

This clone appeared a single time. DNA of the CDR3: TGTGCCAGCAGCTTCGGACAGACCTATGGCTACACCTTC. The encoded protein is CASSFGQTYGYTF. The gene calls are TRBV11-2 and TRBJ1-2; a possible D gene is TRBD1 (6 bases). CDR1 is SGHAT, CDR2 FQNNGV, per germline. This CDR3 has 13 residues. Trimming cost V 3 bases and J 4 bases, with 9 bases left between them.

Note on this clone: The junction and the germline gene differ at one end; a read error may be behind it. In DNA, the CDR3 is TGCAGCGTTGAAAAGGGGATGAAAACTGAAGCTTTCTTT. This codes for CSVEKGMKTEAFF. The genes are TRBV29-1 and TRBJ1-1; possibly TRBD1 for D (5 bases). Germline V CDR1 and CDR2: SQVTM, ANQGSEA. This CDR3 is 13 amino acids long.

This sequence joins TRBV7-3 and TRBJ2-7; TRBD2 matches 11 bases. CDR1 and CDR2 from the germline V gene are SGHTA and FQGTGA. Germline trimming cut 4 bases from V and 2 bases from J; bases unmatched to any gene: 13. The CDR3 is made up of 18 amino acids. CDR3 residues: CASSSAPTGTSGTYEQYF. The CDR3 DNA reads as TGTGCCAGCAGCTCAGCTCCAACCGGGACTAGCGGAACCTACGAGCAGTACTTC. Drawing the rest from reference TRBV7-3 and TRBJ2-7, the complete variable domain is GAGVSQTPSNKVTEKGKYVELRCDPISGHTALYWYRQSLGQGPEFLIYFQGTGAADDSGLPNDRFFAVRPEGSVSTLKIQRTERGDSAVYLCASSSAPTGTSGTYEQYFGPGTRLTVT.

The J gene is TRBJ2-5, the V gene TRBV27; 7 nucleotides line up with TRBD2. After removal of 5 bases from V and 5 bases from J, the junction contained 17 bases not matched to a gene. In germline, CDR1 is MNHEY, CDR2 SMNVEV (reference sequence). This CDR3 has 17 residues. CDR3 region: CASSLQLATAGVETQYF. CDR3 nucleotides: TGTGCCAGCAGTCTTCAATTAGCGACGGCGGGGGTGGAGACCCAGTACTTC.

The chain uses TRBV2 and TRBJ1-5, with no clear D. This CDR3 has 14 amino acids. V shed 0 bases and J shed 9 bases, with 12 bases lying between them. Per germline, CDR1 SNHLY and CDR2 FYNNEI. This CDR3 is CASSEASGSRPQHF. CDR3 DNA: TGTGCCAGCAGTGAAGCTTCGGGTTCTCGGCCCCAGCATTTT.

This clone was picked up one time. The CDR3 DNA follows: TGTGCCAGCTCACCACAGGGGGCGAACACCGGGGAGCTGTTTTTT. Its translation: CASSPQGANTGELFF. The genes are TRBV18 and TRBJ2-2; possibly TRBD1 for D (6 bases). CDR3 length equals 15 residues. Deletions cut 1 base from V and 0 bases from J, with 6 bases between. Germline lookup yields CDR1 KGHSH and CDR2 LQKENI.